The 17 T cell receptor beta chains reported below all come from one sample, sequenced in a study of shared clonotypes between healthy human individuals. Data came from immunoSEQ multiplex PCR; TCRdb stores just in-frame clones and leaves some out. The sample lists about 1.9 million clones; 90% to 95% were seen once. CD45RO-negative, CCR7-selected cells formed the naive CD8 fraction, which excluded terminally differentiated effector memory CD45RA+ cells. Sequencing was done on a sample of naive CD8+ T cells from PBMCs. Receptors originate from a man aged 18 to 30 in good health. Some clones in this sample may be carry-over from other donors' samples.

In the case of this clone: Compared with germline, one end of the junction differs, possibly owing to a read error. CDR3 sequence (DNA): TGTGCCAGCAGCTGGGGGCGGGACCTCTACGATGAGCAGTTCTTC. Its translation: CASSWGRDLYDEQFF. The J gene is TRBJ2-1, the V gene TRBV7-2; possibly TRBD1 or TRBD2 for D (6 bases each). CDR1 and CDR2 (germline): SGHTA, FQGNSA. This CDR3 has 15 residues.

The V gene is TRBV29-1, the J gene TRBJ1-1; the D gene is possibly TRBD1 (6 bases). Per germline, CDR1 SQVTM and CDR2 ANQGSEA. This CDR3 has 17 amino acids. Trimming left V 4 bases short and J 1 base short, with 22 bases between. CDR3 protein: CSVGGGEPTGPNTEAFF. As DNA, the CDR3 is TGCAGCGTTGGTGGGGGGGAACCGACAGGCCCGAACACTGAAGCTTTCTTT. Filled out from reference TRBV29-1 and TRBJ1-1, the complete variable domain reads SAVISQKPSRDICQRGTSLTIQCQVDSQVTMMFWYRQQPGQSLTLIATANQGSEATYESGFVIDKFPISRPNLTFSTLTVSNMSPEDSSIYLCSVGGGEPTGPNTEAFFGQGTRLTVV.

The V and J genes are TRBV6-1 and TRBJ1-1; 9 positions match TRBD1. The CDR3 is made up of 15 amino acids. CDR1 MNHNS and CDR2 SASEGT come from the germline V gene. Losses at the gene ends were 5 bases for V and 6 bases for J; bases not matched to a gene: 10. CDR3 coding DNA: TGTGCCAGCAGTCGCCGGGACAGGGTGTTCGCTGAAGCTTTCTTT. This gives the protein CASSRRDRVFAEAFF.

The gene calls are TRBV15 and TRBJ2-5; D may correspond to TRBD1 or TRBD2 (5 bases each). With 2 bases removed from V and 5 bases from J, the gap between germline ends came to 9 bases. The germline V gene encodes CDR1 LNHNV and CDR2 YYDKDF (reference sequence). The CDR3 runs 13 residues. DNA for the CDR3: TGTGCCACCAGCAGACCCTGGGGGGAGACCCAGTACTTC. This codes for CATSRPWGETQYF.

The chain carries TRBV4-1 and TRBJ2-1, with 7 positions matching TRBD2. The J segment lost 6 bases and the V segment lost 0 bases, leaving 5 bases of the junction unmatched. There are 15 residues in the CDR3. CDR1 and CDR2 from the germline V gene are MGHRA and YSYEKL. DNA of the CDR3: TGCGCCAGCAGCCAAGATGTGGGCGGGGGCAATGAGCAGTTCTTC. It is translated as CASSQDVGGGNEQFF.

The CDR3 nucleotides are TGTGCCAGCAGCCCCGCTTCCAGAGTTGACGGAAGCTCCTACGAGCAGTACTTC. This gives the protein CASSPASRVDGSSYEQYF. The genes are TRBV11-2 and TRBJ2-7; no definite D call. The CDR3 sequence is 18 residues long. V lost 5 bases to trimming and J lost 0 bases, with 23 bases between them. Germline assignment: CDR1 SGHAT and CDR2 FQNNGV.

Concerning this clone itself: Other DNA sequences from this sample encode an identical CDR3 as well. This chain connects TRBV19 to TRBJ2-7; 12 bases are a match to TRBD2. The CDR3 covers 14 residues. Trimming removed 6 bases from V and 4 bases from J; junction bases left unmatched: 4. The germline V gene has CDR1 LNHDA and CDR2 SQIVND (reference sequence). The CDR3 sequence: CASSPGLAGYEQYF. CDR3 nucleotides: TGTGCCAGTAGCCCGGGACTAGCGGGTTACGAGCAGTACTTC.

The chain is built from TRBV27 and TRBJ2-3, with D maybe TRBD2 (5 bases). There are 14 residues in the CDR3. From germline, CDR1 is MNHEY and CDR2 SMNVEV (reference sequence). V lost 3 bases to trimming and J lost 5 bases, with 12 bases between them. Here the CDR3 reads CASSFLAPRDTQYF. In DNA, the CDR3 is TGTGCCAGCAGTTTTCTAGCCCCACGAGATACGCAGTATTTT.

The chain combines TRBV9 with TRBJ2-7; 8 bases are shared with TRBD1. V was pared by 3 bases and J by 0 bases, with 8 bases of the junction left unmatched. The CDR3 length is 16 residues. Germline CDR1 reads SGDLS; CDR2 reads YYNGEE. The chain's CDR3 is CASSGDRSTSSYEQYF. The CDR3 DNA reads TGTGCCAGCAGCGGGGACAGGTCCACGAGCTCCTACGAGCAGTACTTC.

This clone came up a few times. The CDR3 DNA sequence: TGTGCCAGCAGCCAGGGGACTCGATCAGAAGCTTTCTTT. The encoded protein is CASSQGTRSEAFF. The V and J genes are TRBV4-2 and TRBJ1-1; TRBD1 is a possible D gene (5 bases). The germline V gene has CDR1 LGHNA and CDR2 YNFKEQ. V dropped 3 bases and J dropped 8 bases, with 13 bases sitting between them. The CDR3 has 13 amino acids.

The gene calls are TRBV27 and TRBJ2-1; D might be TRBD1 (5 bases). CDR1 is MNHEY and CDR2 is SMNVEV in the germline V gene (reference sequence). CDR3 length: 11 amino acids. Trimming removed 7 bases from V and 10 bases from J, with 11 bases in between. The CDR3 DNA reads TGTGCCAGCACAGGGCGGTTCGAGCAGTTCTTC. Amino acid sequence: CASTGRFEQFF.

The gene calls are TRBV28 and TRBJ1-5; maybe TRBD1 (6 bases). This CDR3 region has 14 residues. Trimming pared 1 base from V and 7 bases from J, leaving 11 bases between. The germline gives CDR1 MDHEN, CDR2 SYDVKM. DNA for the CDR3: TGTGCCAGCAGTTTATTGACAGGCAGCCAGCCCCAGCATTTT. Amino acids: CASSLLTGSQPQHF. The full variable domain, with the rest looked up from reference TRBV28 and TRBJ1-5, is DVKVTQSSRYLVKRTGEKVFLECVQDMDHENMFWYRQDPGLGLRLIYFSYDVKMKEKGDIPEGYSVSREKKERFSLILESASTNQTSMYLCASSLLTGSQPQHFGDGTRLSIL.

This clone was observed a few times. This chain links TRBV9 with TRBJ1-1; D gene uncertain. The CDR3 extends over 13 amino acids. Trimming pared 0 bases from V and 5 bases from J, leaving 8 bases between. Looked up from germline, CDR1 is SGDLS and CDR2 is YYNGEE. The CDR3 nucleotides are TGTGCCAGCAGCGTAGGGATTATGACTGAAGCTTTCTTT. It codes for CASSVGIMTEAFF.

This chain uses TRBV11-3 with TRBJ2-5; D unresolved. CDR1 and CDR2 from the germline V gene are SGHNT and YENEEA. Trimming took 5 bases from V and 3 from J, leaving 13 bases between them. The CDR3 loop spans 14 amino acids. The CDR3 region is CASSPHRAEETQYF. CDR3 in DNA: TGTGCCAGCAGCCCACATCGGGCTGAAGAGACCCAGTACTTC. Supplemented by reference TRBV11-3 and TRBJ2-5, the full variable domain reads EAGVVQSPRYKIIEKKQPVAFWCNPISGHNTLYWYLQNLGQGPELLIRYENEEAVDDSQLPKDRFSAERLKGVDSTLKIQPAELGDSAVYLCASSPHRAEETQYFGPGTRLLVL.

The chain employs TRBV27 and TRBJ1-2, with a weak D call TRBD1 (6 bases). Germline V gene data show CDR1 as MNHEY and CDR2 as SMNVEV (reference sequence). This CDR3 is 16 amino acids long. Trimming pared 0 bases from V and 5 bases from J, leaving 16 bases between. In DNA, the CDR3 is TGTGCCAGCAGTTTATCTGGAGGAGGGGGTTGGTATGGCTACACCTTC. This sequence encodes CASSLSGGGGWYGYTF.

CDR3 sequence: CASSAGTGKTQYF. The CDR3, as DNA: TGTGCCAGCAGCGCCGGGACAGGGAAGACCCAGTACTTC. V gene TRBV5-4 combines with J gene TRBJ2-5, with 9 bases fitting TRBD1. From germline, CDR1 is SGHNT and CDR2 YYREEE (reference sequence). V dropped 4 bases and J dropped 6; count of bases not matched to a gene: 4. The CDR3 extends over 13 amino acids.

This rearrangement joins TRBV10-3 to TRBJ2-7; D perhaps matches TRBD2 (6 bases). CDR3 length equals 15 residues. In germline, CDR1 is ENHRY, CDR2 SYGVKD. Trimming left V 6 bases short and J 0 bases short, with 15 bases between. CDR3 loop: CAIRATSSSSYEQYF. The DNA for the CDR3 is TGTGCCATCAGGGCGACTAGTTCGAGCTCCTACGAGCAGTACTTC.